One sample yielded the 4 T cell receptor beta chains listed below, sequenced in a study of T cell responses to AZD1222 COVID-19 vaccine. Profiled with immunoSEQ multiplex PCR; TCRdb holds only in-frame clones, not every one. Of approximately 170,000 clones listed, around 94% are singletons. The starting material was peripheral blood, obtained 28 days after the second AZD1222 dose. Receptor source: an adult who received the AZD1222 COVID-19 vaccine.

This sequence joins TRBV29-1 and TRBJ1-4; D gene uncertain. Germline V gene lookup returns CDR1 SQVTM and CDR2 ANQGSEA. The CDR3 sequence is 11 residues long. Trimming left V 7 bases short and J 8 bases short, with 11 bases between. The CDR3 nucleotides read TGCAGCGCTGGGGTATCCGAAAAACTGTTTTTT. The encoded protein is CSAGVSEKLFF.

The J gene is TRBJ2-7, the V gene TRBV4-2, with D uncertain. The germline V gene encodes CDR1 LGHNA and CDR2 YNFKEQ. V dropped 4 bases and J dropped 1 base, with 8 bases sitting between them. The CDR3 has 13 amino acids. CDR3 region: CASSLIGSYEQYF. CDR3 sequence (DNA): TGTGCCAGCAGCCTTATAGGGTCCTACGAGCAGTACTTC.

This clone was recorded only once. The chain joins TRBV6-5 to TRBJ2-1; no definite D call. Germline V gene sequence: CDR1 MNHEY, CDR2 SVGAGI. The CDR3 runs to 13 residues. Trimming removed 4 bases from V and 10 bases from J, with 14 bases in between. CDR3 loop: CASSSARLGEQFF. In DNA form, the CDR3 reads TGTGCCAGCAGTTCCGCCCGACTTGGGGAGCAGTTCTTC.

The chain couples TRBV27 to TRBJ1-1; D is uncertain. Between the trimmed V and J ends, which lost 5 bases and 1 base, there was a span of 11 bases. Germline lookup yields CDR1 MNHEY and CDR2 SMNVEV (reference sequence). There are 14 residues in the CDR3. The CDR3 spells CASSPQLGNTEAFF. The CDR3 region has the DNA TGTGCCAGCAGTCCCCAGCTGGGGAACACTGAAGCTTTCTTT.